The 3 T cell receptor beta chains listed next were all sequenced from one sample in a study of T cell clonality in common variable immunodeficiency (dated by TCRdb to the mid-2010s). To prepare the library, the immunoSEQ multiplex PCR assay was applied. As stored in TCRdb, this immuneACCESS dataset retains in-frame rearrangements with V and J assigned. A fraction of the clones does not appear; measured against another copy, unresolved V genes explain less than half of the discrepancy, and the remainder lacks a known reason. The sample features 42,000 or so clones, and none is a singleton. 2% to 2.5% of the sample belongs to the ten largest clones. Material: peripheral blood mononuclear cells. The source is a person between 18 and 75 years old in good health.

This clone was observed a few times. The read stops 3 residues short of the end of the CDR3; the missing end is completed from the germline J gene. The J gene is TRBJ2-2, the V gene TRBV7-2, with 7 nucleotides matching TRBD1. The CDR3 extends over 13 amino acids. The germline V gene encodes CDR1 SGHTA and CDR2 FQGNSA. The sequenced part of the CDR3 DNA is TGTGCCAGCAGCTCAGGGGGATATTCACCG. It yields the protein CASSSGGYSP. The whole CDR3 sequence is CASSSGGYSPLFF.

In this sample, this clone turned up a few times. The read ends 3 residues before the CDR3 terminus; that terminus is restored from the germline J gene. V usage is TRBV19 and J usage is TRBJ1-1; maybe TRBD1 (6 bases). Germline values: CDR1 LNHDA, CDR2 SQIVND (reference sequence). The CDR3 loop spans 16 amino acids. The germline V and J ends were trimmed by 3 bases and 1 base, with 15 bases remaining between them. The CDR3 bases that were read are TGTGCCAGTAGTATGGGGGGGCCGATTCGGAACACTGAA. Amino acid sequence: CASSMGGPIRNTE. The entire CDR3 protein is CASSMGGPIRNTEAFF.

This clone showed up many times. CDR3 DNA, as far as it was read: TGTGCCAGCAGGCCATCCGGGACTAGCTACTACAATGAG. This sequence encodes CASRPSGTSYYNE. The whole CDR3 is CASRPSGTSYYNEQFF. The chain joins TRBV14 to TRBJ2-1, with 9 bases aligning to TRBD2. The read ends 3 residues early relative to the CDR3; the germline J gene fills the gap. V gave up 6 bases and J gave up 3 bases; unmatched junction bases: 9. Germline values: CDR1 SGHDN, CDR2 FVKESK. The CDR3 runs 16 residues.